This T cell receptor beta chain emerged from a study of blood T cell repertoires in COVID-19. On the study more broadly: Acute and convalescent COVID-19 samples came from the United States, Italy and Spain. PBMCs, B-cell-depleted T cells, or T cells were the source of the cDNA or gDNA that made up the material.

There are 17 residues in the CDR3. Germline CDR1 is KGHDR and CDR2 is SFDVKD. Germline trimming cut 0 bases from V and 4 bases from J; bases unmatched to any gene: 7. Original analysis: Estimates of nucleated cell counts were drawn from the amplification of reference gene primers. Profiling relied on immunoSEQ multiplex PCR, and the TCRdb table lists in-frame clones only, not all of them. The V and J calls and clone size are taken from that table; D and trimming were inferred from the DNA. The sample records 310,000 or so clones, about 82% being singletons. The clonotype comes from a woman between 50 and 59 years old with acute or convalescent COVID-19. The chain employs TRBV24-1 and TRBJ2-2; 7 bases are shared with TRBD2. Sample: peripheral blood. CDR3 nucleotides: TGTGCCACCAGTGATTTGCGGACGGGAGGCCTCACCGGGGAGCTGTTTTTT. Encoded protein: CATSDLRTGGLTGELFF.